This T cell receptor beta chain was identified during a study of regulatory T cells in long-lasting Graves disease (dated by TCRdb to the early 2020s). About the investigation overall: In the newly diagnosed Graves' disease group, patients had been taking antithyroid drugs for less than 3 months. A total of 35 or so samples were covered by TCR sequencing, comprising approximately 13 persistent and around 20 newly diagnosed Graves' disease patients. This study used TCR sequencing and RNA sequencing of peripheral blood to compare persistent Graves' disease patients against newly diagnosed Graves' disease patients. The study took place in China and was registered as a clinical trial.

The label giving this sample's time point can be read as: newly diagnosed GD, antithyroid drugs for less than 3 months. For both TCR sequencing and RNA sequencing, RNA was extracted from PBMCs in TRIzol. The diagnosis of Graves' disease followed American Thyroid Association guidelines. Patients were recruited from an endocrinology department in Xi'an, China. From each patient, about 9 milliliters of peripheral blood was collected into an EDTA anticoagulant tube. PBMCs were isolated by Ficoll Paque Plus density gradient separation without further T cell sorting. An Agilent 2100 Bioanalyzer and agarose gel were used to check RNA quality, while a NanoDrop 2000 measured RNA concentration. Library generation was performed with multiplex PCR. This sample was sequenced with an Illumina HiSeq 4000. iRepertoire HTBI primers and Arm-PCR amplification of CDR3 regions were used to construct TCR beta libraries. PCR products were gel purified before sequencing. For the original study's pipeline: Gene usage analysis of CDR3 amino acid clonotypes used the 60 to 75 TRBV and around 13 TRBJ segments found across samples. COPE and FqMerger were used to merge filtered high-quality paired reads into contigs. Contigs were aligned with BLAST to IMGT TRBV, TRBD and TRBJ reference genes, and CDR3 was defined per IMGT. Highly expanded clones were defined as clonotypes with a frequency above 0.1%. Shannon entropy served as the measure of repertoire diversity, while the Gini coefficient captured V-J evenness. A clonotype found in more than one individual was treated as public. The public sequencing data were trimmed at Q25 with fastp and processed into clonotypes with MiXCR by TCRdb, which kept only in-frame beta chains. Rows with a matching CDR3 protein are joined into one entry that keeps the most common DNA and genes. What appears here as the V and J calls and clone size reflects TCRdb's work, not the paper's. This sample is represented by hundreds of thousands of distinct CDR3 sequences; around 17% of them were singletons. 15% to 20% of the sample rests with the top ten.

Taken from cysteine to phenylalanine, the CDR3 has 17 residues. Only CDR3 DNA is held: 51 bases, read in frame from base 1. Sequences MGHRA (CDR1) and YSYEKL (CDR2) are obtained from the germline V gene. V is cut back by 5 bases and J by 0 bases, with 11 bases in the junction unmatched. Regarding this clonotype: Its antigen target is currently unknown. No base quality information exists; no much larger clone differs at one position.

The paper's findings and limits, for the study overall: Sequencing and analysis were limited to the TCR beta chain. Compared with newly diagnosed patients, persistent Graves' disease patients had lower TCR Shannon entropy and fewer highly expanded clones, which suggests clonal expansion. A larger number of public clonotypes was shared among persistent patients (more than 2,500) than among newly diagnosed patients (around 970). Preferential use of TRBV28, TRBJ1-2 and TRBJ2-5 was observed in persistent disease, whereas TRBV20-1 and TRBJ2-1 were favored in newly diagnosed disease. Because the primary lesion, thyroid tissue, could not be accessed, the study looked at peripheral blood alone. As a limitation, the authors acknowledged that the small sample size may reduce accuracy.

These data were likewise used in another study, on T cells in Graves' hyperthyroidism and ophthalmopathy. In that second paper, the authors write: Graves' hyperthyroidism was defined as stable when no progression to ophthalmopathy occurred over 18 months of follow-up. Hyperthyroidism patients were newly diagnosed, with disease duration under 2 months, and aged 18 to 65 years. Exclusion was applied to patients with uncontrolled infections, other autoimmune diseases, pregnancy or lactation. Diagnoses were based on clinical symptoms, serum thyroxine and TRAb, thyroid ultrasound and orbital computed tomography. For the first round of RT-PCR on the TCR CDR3, the HTBI primer set was used together with the Qiagen OneStep RT-PCR kit. Blood samples also contained most of the expanded thyroid clonotypes (frequency above 0.001), which suggests that blood repertoires may reflect thyroid immune responses. In cross-validation, a model built on a 13 V-J signature told ophthalmopathy apart from stable hyperthyroidism with 87.88% sensitivity and approximately 81% specificity, and in testing the same model reached 80%/75%. In validation, the model predicted progression to ophthalmopathy a median of roughly 6.2 months before onset, with roughly 70% sensitivity and almost 75% specificity. To identify TCR V-J signatures that set the groups apart, the researchers used a discovery cohort of more than 95 patients, made up of roughly 40 with Graves' ophthalmopathy and some 55 with stable Graves' hyperthyroidism. Prospective prediction of ophthalmopathy was tested in an independent validation cohort consisting of 18 hyperthyroidism patients and some 15 patients who later progressed to ophthalmopathy. The roughly 100 discovery patients were divided at random into training and test sets in a 7:3 ratio. Thyroid tissue and blood T-cell repertoires from about six Graves' hyperthyroidism patients were also compared in the study. After sampling, hyperthyroidism patients received methimazole starting at 30 mg daily, and ophthalmopathy patients received high-dose intravenous methylprednisolone. The libraries were constructed in a second round of multiplex PCR and then size-selected and purified. The libraries were sequenced on an Illumina HiSeq2000 using paired-end 100 bp reads. SOAPnuke was used to process the raw data, throwing out any read that contained adapters or uncalled bases, had a mean Phred below 15, or lacked an exact constant-primer or identifier match. COPE v1.2.5 was used to merge the high-quality paired reads, and each unique nucleotide sequence was defined as a clonotype. Clonotypes were aligned to IMGT TRBV, TRBD and TRBJ reference segments using MiTCR v1.1. Analysis was restricted to V-J combinations with a frequency above 0.0001, which covered roughly 99% of repertoires. The TCS score was defined as the ratio of F50 (clonal expansion) to E x V (chaos), calculated using BLOSUM62-based TCRdist between CDR3 peptides within each V-J. Welch's t-statistics and random forest reduced around 520 V-J features to 13, which were used in a naive Bayes classifier (R e1071). Sample size was not statistically predetermined, and investigators were not blinded to group allocation. The paper reports TCR Vbeta CDR3 sequencing of over 120 peripheral blood samples: approximately 43 ophthalmopathy, under 80 hyperthyroidism and some 17 progressor patients.

The V gene is TRBV4-1 and the J gene is TRBJ2-3, and 7 bases in between align with TRBD2. The clonotype originates from a woman younger than 45 with Graves disease. Donor details come from another sample of the same person, matched by shared clones. This specimen was peripheral blood mononuclear cells (PBMCs), taken at new diagnosis, from a patient treated with antithyroid drugs. DNA sequence: TGCGCCAGCAGCTCCCGGGGGGATAGCGGGAGCACAGATACGCAGTATTTT. This is translated as CASSSRGDSGSTDTQYF.